The following is a TCR beta chain sequence with its context. This receptor's antigen is unknown. No quality values exist for individual bases; no much larger clone is one base distant. Participants in the prospective study were aged about 18 to 90 years, lived in over 20 United States geographic areas, and enrolled through a virtual design. To assign participants to cohorts, the prospective study relied on clinical history that participants themselves reported in a screening survey and a study questionnaire. For ImmuneRACE Cohort 3, a participant was defined as recovered based on two consecutive negative NP/OP PCR tests, clearance by a healthcare professional, or resolution of symptoms. Mobile phlebotomists in the prospective study collected whole blood, serum and a nasopharyngeal or oropharyngeal swab from every participant. Additional blood draws and questionnaires over an approximately 2-month period could optionally be provided by prospective study participants. Before DNA extraction, blood samples from the prospective study were shipped at room temperature or frozen.

The data derive from a study of blood T cell repertoires in COVID-19 (TCRdb year 2020). Regarding the complete study: Samples from collaborators originated in the United States, Italy and Spain and spanned both the acute and convalescent phases of COVID-19. The material from the prospective study consisted of cDNA or gDNA derived from T cells, B-cell-depleted T cells, or PBMCs. Deeply sampled blood TCRbeta repertoires from subjects exposed to, actively infected with, or recovered from COVID-19 were included in the dataset. The repertoires were released in a freely available public database meant as a resource for research on the immune response to SARS-CoV-2. Samples were obtained from the ongoing ImmuneRACE study (first 160 participants) and from over a thousand subjects provided by 6 global collaborators. Nearly every sample came with metadata listing a de-identified subject ID, COVID-19 status, age in years and sex. Where available, HLA class I and class II types were taken from metadata supplied by the sample provider and were not determined by assay-based typing.

Paper-wide results and their limitations: Clinical and demographic metadata were provided uncurated, with the amount varying by source and participant.

There are 14 amino acids in the CDR3, from cysteine to phenylalanine inclusive. The read is trimmed to its CDR3 DNA, 42 bases read in frame from base 1. V was cut back by 5 bases and J by 1 base, leaving a gap of 11 bases between them. The germline V gene yields SGHTA for CDR1 and FQGTGA for CDR2. TCRbeta CDR3 regions were amplified from genomic DNA using the immunoSEQ Assay, a bias-controlled multiplex PCR. In the authors' own workflow: Within the assay, amplification of reference gene primers was used to estimate how many nucleated cells each sample contained. To quantify the absolute abundance of each unique TCRbeta CDR3 rearrangement, sequence reads were collapsed and filtered. For each sample, productive Simpson clonality was calculated by taking the square root of Simpson's diversity index across productive rearrangements. Held by TCRdb, this immuneACCESS table contains in-frame sequences only and omits some clones. Under half of the omission traces to an unresolved V gene where checked; the cause of the rest is unknown. The DNA was the basis for D and trimming; V, J and clone size are from that table. The sample yields 190,000 or so clones; 85% were counted once. About 19% of the sample lies in the top ten.

The sequence came from a man aged 35 to 55 who had recovered from COVID-19. The sequence is built from TRBV7-3 and TRBJ1-1, with the D segment identity uncertain. The source material was PBMCs or T cells enriched from blood (not recorded which). The nucleotides are TGTGCCAGCAGCCCGTTAGCGGGGAACACTGAAGCTTTCTTT. It specifies CASSPLAGNTEAFF.